Shown below are 2 T cell receptor beta chains from a single sample sequenced in a study of blood T cells in healthy people across ages (dated by TCRdb to 2015 to 2017). Library construction relied on 5' RACE. Sequencer: Illumina HiSeq 2500. A second roughly 7 to 12 cycle PCR used a sample-barcoded 5' primer and a J-beta primer mix. TCRdb itself trimmed the public reads at Q25 with fastp, ran MiXCR and retained productive beta chains. Under each unique CDR3 protein, matching rows form one entry showing the most common genes and DNA. The table for this sample lists roughly 1,800,000 distinct CDR3 sequences; approximately 50% of them were counted only once. The ten largest clones represent more than 2% of the sample. Sequencing used blood. These receptors were collected from a woman between 40 and 50 years old in good health.

The rearrangement uses TRBV5-4 and TRBJ2-3; D not resolved. V was clipped by 2 bases and J by 2 bases, with 18 bases between them. Germline loops: CDR1 SGHNT, CDR2 YYREEE (reference sequence). The CDR3 contains 17 residues. DNA of the CDR3: TGTGCCAGCAGCTTTACGGTTGGGGATATCCCCACAGATACGCAGTATTTT. It is translated as CASSFTVGDIPTDTQYF.

This clonotype was counted a few times. The chain combines TRBV6-5 with TRBJ2-3; a possible D gene is TRBD2 (6 bases). V lost 8 bases to trimming and J lost 6 bases, with 12 bases between them. Germline assignment: CDR1 MNHEY and CDR2 SVGAGI. The CDR3 runs to 12 residues. Here the CDR3 DNA reads TGTGCCAGCGGGGTAGCGGTCGATACGCAGTATTTT. This gives the protein CASGVAVDTQYF.